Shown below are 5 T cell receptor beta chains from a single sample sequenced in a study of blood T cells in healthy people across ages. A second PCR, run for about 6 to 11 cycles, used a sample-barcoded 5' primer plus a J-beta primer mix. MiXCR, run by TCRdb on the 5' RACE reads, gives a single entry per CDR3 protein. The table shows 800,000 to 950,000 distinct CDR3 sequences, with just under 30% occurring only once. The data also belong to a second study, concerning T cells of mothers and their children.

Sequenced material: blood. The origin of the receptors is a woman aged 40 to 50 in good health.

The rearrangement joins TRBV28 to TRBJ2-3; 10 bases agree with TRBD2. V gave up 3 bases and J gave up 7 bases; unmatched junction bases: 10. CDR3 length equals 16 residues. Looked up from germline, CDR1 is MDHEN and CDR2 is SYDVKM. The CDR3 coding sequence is TGTGCCAGCAGTTTCCGTGTGTCTAGCGGGAGAAATACGCAGTATTTT. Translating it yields CASSFRVSSGRNTQYF.

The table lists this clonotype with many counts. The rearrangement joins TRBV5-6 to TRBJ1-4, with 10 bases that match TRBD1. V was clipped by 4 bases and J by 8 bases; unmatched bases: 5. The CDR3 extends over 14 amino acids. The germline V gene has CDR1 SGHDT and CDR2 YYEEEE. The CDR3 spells CASSTRDRGEKLFF. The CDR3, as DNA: TGTGCCAGCAGCACCCGGGACAGGGGCGAAAAACTGTTTTTT.

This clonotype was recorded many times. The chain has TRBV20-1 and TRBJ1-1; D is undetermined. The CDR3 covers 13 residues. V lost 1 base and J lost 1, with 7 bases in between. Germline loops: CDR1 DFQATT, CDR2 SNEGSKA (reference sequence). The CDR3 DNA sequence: TGCAGTGCTAGAGGGCGGGGGAACACTGAAGCTTTCTTT. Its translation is CSARGRGNTEAFF.

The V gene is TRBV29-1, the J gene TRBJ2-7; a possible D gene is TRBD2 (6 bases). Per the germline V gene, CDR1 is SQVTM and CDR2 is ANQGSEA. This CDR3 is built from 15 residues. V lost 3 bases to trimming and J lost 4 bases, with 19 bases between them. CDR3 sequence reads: CSVEGDSRGLYEQYF. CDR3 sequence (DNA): TGCAGCGTTGAGGGGGACTCTCGGGGCCTGTACGAGCAGTACTTC.

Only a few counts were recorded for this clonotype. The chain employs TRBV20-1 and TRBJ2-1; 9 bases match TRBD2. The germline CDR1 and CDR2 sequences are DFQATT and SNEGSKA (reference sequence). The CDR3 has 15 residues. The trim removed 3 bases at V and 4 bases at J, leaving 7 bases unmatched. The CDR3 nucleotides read TGCAGTGCTAGGAGGCTTAGCGGGGGTTACAATGAGCAGTTCTTC. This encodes CSARRLSGGYNEQFF.